A single sample gave rise to the 24 T cell receptor beta chains below, sequenced in a study of OX40 agonist ivuxolimab in advanced cancers. Profiled with immunoSEQ multiplex PCR; TCRdb holds only in-frame clones, not every one. Here the sample spans about 35,000 clones, around 92% being singletons. The sample consisted of CD4+ or CD8+ T cells sorted from blood, taken in a trial of the OX40 agonist ivuxolimab. The receptors shown here come from an adult with an advanced solid tumor such as melanoma, head and neck, liver or kidney cancer.

This clone was found a few times. The chain links TRBV6-5 to TRBJ2-7; weak D call: TRBD1 (5 bases). With 7 bases removed from V and 0 bases from J, the gap between germline ends came to 7 bases. The germline gives CDR1 MNHEY, CDR2 SVGAGI. The CDR3 totals 12 residues. The CDR3 region has the DNA TGTGCCAGCACTCAGGGCTCCTACGAGCAGTACTTC. Translated, it gives CASTQGSYEQYF.

The chain couples TRBV2 to TRBJ2-1; 8 bases are a match to TRBD2. Germline CDR1 reads SNHLY; CDR2 reads FYNNEI. The CDR3 is 15 amino acids. V gave up 3 bases and J gave up 5 bases; unmatched junction bases: 6. CDR3 amino acids: CASSDHQRENNEQFF. As DNA, the CDR3 is TGTGCCAGCAGTGATCACCAGCGGGAGAACAATGAGCAGTTCTTC.

This sequence joins TRBV6-1 and TRBJ2-1; possibly TRBD1 for D (7 bases). The CDR3 is 16 amino acids. Germline assignment: CDR1 MNHNS and CDR2 SASEGT. The ends were cut back, 4 bases at V and 6 bases at J, with 19 bases in the middle. The CDR3 bases are TGTGCCAGCAGTGCCTACAGGGGAGGAGGCGGCAATGAGCAGTTCTTC. This translates into CASSAYRGGGGNEQFF.

The gene calls are TRBV19 and TRBJ2-5, with 9 positions matching TRBD2. Near its end, the DNA agrees better with TRBJ2-7, so the J call may be wrong. The CDR3 has 14 amino acids. CDR1 is LNHDA and CDR2 is SQIVND in the germline V gene (reference sequence). The CDR3, as DNA: TGTGCCAGTAGACTAGCGGGTAGCTCCTACGAGCAGTACTTC. Amino acid sequence: CASRLAGSSYEQYF.

The V and J genes are TRBV5-1 and TRBJ1-1; D uncertain. With 3 bases removed from V and 0 bases from J, the gap between germline ends came to 6 bases. The CDR3 sequence is 13 residues long. In germline, CDR1 is SGHRS, CDR2 YFSETQ. The CDR3 DNA sequence: TGCGCCAGCAGCTGGACTATGAACACTGAAGCTTTCTTT. Encoded protein: CASSWTMNTEAFF.

This chain uses TRBV28 with TRBJ2-7, with TRBD1 as a possible D gene (6 bases). The CDR3 is made up of 15 amino acids. V was shortened by 4 bases and J by 4 bases, with 17 bases between the two germline ends. The V gene's germline CDR1 is MDHEN and CDR2 SYDVKM. This chain's CDR3 is CASSSYRAMDYEQYF. CDR3 in DNA: TGTGCCAGCAGTTCATACAGGGCGATGGATTACGAGCAGTACTTC.

J is TRBJ2-3 and V is TRBV13; perhaps D is TRBD1 or TRBD2 (5 bases each). Trimming shortened V by 8 bases and J by 8 bases, and 14 bases separated the two germline ends. Germline CDR1 is PRHDT and CDR2 is FYEKMQ (reference sequence). The CDR3 has 12 amino acids. The CDR3 here is CASRPLGVTQYF. CDR3 DNA: TGTGCCAGCCGCCCTTTGGGGGTTACGCAGTATTTT.

This sequence joins TRBV27 and TRBJ2-7; D may be TRBD2 (7 bases). Germline lookup yields CDR1 MNHEY and CDR2 SMNVEV (reference sequence). The CDR3 loop spans 16 amino acids. V was trimmed by 0 bases and J by 4 bases, leaving 16 bases between them. This CDR3 reads CASSLSIGGAVYEQYF. The CDR3 DNA reads TGTGCCAGCAGTTTATCGATTGGGGGGGCTGTATACGAGCAGTACTTC.

The V and J genes are TRBV27 and TRBJ2-7, with 8 bases that match TRBD2. The CDR3 contains 14 residues. Germline V gene sequence: CDR1 MNHEY, CDR2 SMNVEV (reference sequence). With 2 bases clipped from V and 2 bases from J, the junction kept 2 bases outside the gene matches. In nucleotides, the CDR3 is TGTGCCAGCAGTTTAACAGCGGGAGCCTACGAGCAGTACTTC. Its translation is CASSLTAGAYEQYF.

This clone was detected only a few times. This chain links TRBV5-1 with TRBJ1-1; the D is unclear. CDR3 length equals 14 residues. Germline V gives CDR1 SGHRS, CDR2 YFSETQ. Trimming removed 2 bases at V and 0 bases at J, with 8 bases between. CDR3 residues: CASSLVYMNTEAFF. CDR3 DNA sequence: TGCGCCAGCAGCTTAGTTTACATGAACACTGAAGCTTTCTTT.

This chain connects TRBV6-5 to TRBJ1-2; possibly TRBD1 for D (5 bases). CDR1 MNHEY and CDR2 SVGAGI come from the germline V gene. V lost 2 bases and J lost 2, with 6 bases in between. The CDR3 consists of 13 residues. CDR3: CASSYDRNYGYTF. CDR3 coding DNA: TGTGCCAGCAGTTACGACAGAAACTATGGCTACACCTTC.

Only one count was recorded for this clone. The chain is built from TRBV7-9 and TRBJ2-1, with TRBD2 matching over 9 bases. Germline V gene lookup returns CDR1 SEHNR and CDR2 FQNEAQ (reference sequence). Trimming removed 0 bases from V and 2 bases from J; junction bases left unmatched: 2. CDR3 size: 16 residues. The CDR3 protein is CASSLAIAGAYNEQFF. In DNA, the CDR3 is TGTGCCAGCAGCTTAGCCATAGCGGGGGCCTACAATGAGCAGTTCTTC.

Sample share makes this clone medium-sized (0.01 to 0.1%). CDR3: CASSPQYPSNTEAFF. Here the CDR3 DNA reads TGTGCCAGCAGCCCTCAATACCCCTCGAACACTGAAGCTTTCTTT. The chain couples TRBV14 to TRBJ1-1, with D uncertain. Germline values: CDR1 SGHDN, CDR2 FVKESK. V lost 4 bases, J lost 1 base, and 13 bases lay in between. The CDR3 contains 15 residues.

This clone was picked up a small number of times. V usage is TRBV13 and J usage is TRBJ2-2, with D uncertain. V lost 6 bases and J 3 bases, leaving 14 bases between the germline ends. Germline V lookup: CDR1 PRHDT, CDR2 FYEKMQ (reference sequence). This CDR3 region has 15 residues. The CDR3 loop is CASSFIPDYTGELFF. DNA for the CDR3: TGTGCCAGCAGTTTTATCCCAGACTACACCGGGGAGCTGTTTTTT.

This sequence joins TRBV19 and TRBJ1-1; no reliable D call. Trimming stripped 3 bases from V and 7 bases from J, with 21 bases between. Germline assignment: CDR1 LNHDA and CDR2 SQIVND (reference sequence). The CDR3 contains 16 residues. CDR3 coding DNA: TGTGCCAGTAGTATGTATCCCCAGAACCCCGACAATGAAGCTTTCTTT. Translating gives CASSMYPQNPDNEAFF.

The chain links TRBV9 to TRBJ1-4, with D hard to call. The CDR3 is 16 residues long. V lost 4 bases to trimming and J lost 6 bases, with 19 bases between them. Germline loops: CDR1 SGDLS, CDR2 YYNGEE. The CDR3, as DNA: TGTGCCAGCAGCCCCTCGGGGTGGGAGAATGATGAAAAACTGTTTTTT. This sequence encodes CASSPSGWENDEKLFF.

This rearrangement joins TRBV27 to TRBJ2-7; 7 positions match TRBD1. The CDR3 loop spans 16 amino acids. J gave up 5 bases and V 3 bases, and 13 bases lay outside the gene matches. Germline V CDR1 and CDR2: MNHEY, SMNVEV (reference sequence). CDR3 DNA sequence: TGTGCCAGCAGTTTCCTGACAGGGAAGGGCCTCGACGAGCAGTACTTC. This translates into CASSFLTGKGLDEQYF.

This chain connects TRBV27 to TRBJ1-2, with 11 nucleotides matching TRBD1. Germline V gene sequence: CDR1 MNHEY, CDR2 SMNVEV (reference sequence). V dropped 5 bases and J dropped 6; count of bases not matched to a gene: 8. The length of the CDR3 is 15 residues. CDR3 nucleotides: TGTGCCAGCAGTACGACCCTGGACAGGGGGCATGGCTACACCTTC. This translates into CASSTTLDRGHGYTF.

The chain couples TRBV5-6 to TRBJ2-7; D is possibly TRBD2 (6 bases). The V gene's germline CDR1 is SGHDT and CDR2 YYEEEE. The CDR3 covers 15 residues. V was shortened by 0 bases and J by 2 bases, with 12 bases between the two germline ends. The CDR3 loop is CASSLDGREAYEQYF. CDR3 nucleotides: TGTGCCAGCAGCTTGGATGGCAGGGAGGCCTACGAGCAGTACTTC.

The V call is TRBV14, the J call TRBJ1-3; possibly TRBD1 for D (5 bases). V was shortened by 1 base and J by 4 bases, with 14 bases between the two germline ends. In germline, CDR1 is SGHDN, CDR2 FVKESK. The CDR3 spans 16 residues. CDR3 DNA sequence: TGTGCCAGCAGCCAAGGCGGGACTCTAGAGGGAAACACCATATATTTT. This sequence encodes CASSQGGTLEGNTIYF.

This clone was detected only once. The chain combines TRBV27 with TRBJ2-1; no clear D. The CDR3 is made up of 13 amino acids. CDR1 MNHEY and CDR2 SMNVEV come from the germline V gene (reference sequence). Trimming shortened V by 6 bases and J by 4 bases, and 10 bases separated the two germline ends. CDR3 DNA: TGTGCCAGCAGCCCCGTCAGGTACAATGAGCAGTTCTTC. This gives the protein CASSPVRYNEQFF.

This clone was seen a single time. This chain connects TRBV6-1 to TRBJ2-3; the D gene is possibly TRBD2 (5 bases). CDR1 is MNHNS, CDR2 SASEGT, per germline. The CDR3 contains 13 residues. V dropped 5 bases and J dropped 2 bases, with 8 bases sitting between them. The CDR3 loop is CASSQDSTDTQYF. DNA of the CDR3: TGTGCCAGCAGTCAGGACTCCACAGATACGCAGTATTTT.

V usage is TRBV9 and J usage is TRBJ1-2; D possibly corresponds to TRBD1 (5 bases). CDR3 length equals 15 residues. In germline, CDR1 is SGDLS, CDR2 YYNGEE. V gave up 4 bases and J gave up 8 bases, with 21 bases separating them. The CDR3 DNA sequence: TGTGCCAGCAGCCCAGGAGAGGGACGTGTTTTCGGCTACACCTTC. Protein sequence: CASSPGEGRVFGYTF.

This chain joins TRBV11-2 and TRBJ2-5; D ambiguous. Germline V gene sequence: CDR1 SGHAT, CDR2 FQNNGV. V was trimmed by 5 bases and J by 1 base, leaving 14 bases between them. This CDR3 has 15 residues. The CDR3 loop is CASSPTGRSQETQYF. CDR3 coding DNA: TGTGCCAGCAGCCCGACTGGACGGAGCCAAGAGACCCAGTACTTC.